This is a list of T cell receptor beta chains from one sample in a study of T cell responses to AZD1222 COVID-19 vaccine. Assay: immunoSEQ multiplex PCR; the TCRdb copy retains only in-frame clones and omits some. The data show about 110,000 clones, with 70% to 90% seen just once and about 2.5% held by the top ten. Sequencing used peripheral blood, obtained 28 days after the second AZD1222 dose. These TCRs come from an adult who received the AZD1222 COVID-19 vaccine. Both conserved end residues are part of each CDR3. A D gene is named only where the DNA matches it firmly. Rows give clone size only sometimes, using once, few, many, or a class for an expanded clone.

D gene: .
V gene: TRBV9
J gene: TRBJ1-3
clone size: .
CDR3 DNA: TGTGCCAGCAGCGTAGAACCGGTGGGCTCAGGAAACACCATATATTTT
CDR3 protein: CASSVEPVGSGNTIYF

D gene: TRBD1
V gene: TRBV5-8
J gene: TRBJ1-6
clone size: few
CDR3 DNA: TGTGCCAGCAGCTTCGATCAGGGGGCCTTTTCACCCCTCCACTTT
CDR3 protein: CASSFDQGAFSPLHF

D gene: .
V gene: TRBV6-5
J gene: TRBJ2-7
clone size: .
CDR3 DNA: TGTGCCAGCAGTAGGAACAGCTACGAGCAGTACTTC
CDR3 protein: CASSRNSYEQYF

D gene: .
V gene: TRBV18
J gene: TRBJ1-1
clone size: .
CDR3 DNA: TGTGCCAGCTCACCTTTTGACGAATACACTGAAGCTTTCTTT
CDR3 protein: CASSPFDEYTEAFF

D gene: .
V gene: TRBV5-1
J gene: TRBJ1-2
clone size: .
CDR3 DNA: TGCGCCAGCAGTTTTGGCGGTTTTAACTATGGCTACACCTTC
CDR3 protein: CASSFGGFNYGYTF

D gene: TRBD1
V gene: TRBV5-4
J gene: TRBJ1-4
clone size: once
CDR3 DNA: TGTGCCAGCAGCTCTGGGACAGCTGAAAAACTGTTTTTT
CDR3 protein: CASSSGTAEKLFF

D gene: TRBD1
V gene: TRBV6-4
J gene: TRBJ1-1
clone size: few
CDR3 DNA: TGTGCCAGCAGACGGACAGGGGGCACTGAAGCTTTCTTT
CDR3 protein: CASRRTGGTEAFF

D gene: .
V gene: TRBV5-4
J gene: TRBJ2-7
clone size: few
CDR3 DNA: TGTGCCAGCAGCTTGTTGGGATACGAGCAGTACTTC
CDR3 protein: CASSLLGYEQYF

D gene: .
V gene: TRBV29-1
J gene: TRBJ1-2
clone size: once
CDR3 DNA: TGCAGCGTTGACGACAGTTCCTATGGCTACACCTTC
CDR3 protein: CSVDDSSYGYTF

D gene: .
V gene: TRBV7-2
J gene: TRBJ1-4
clone size: .
CDR3 DNA: TGTGCCAGCAGCCTCAGGGGAACTAATGAAAAACTGTTTTTT
CDR3 protein: CASSLRGTNEKLFF

D gene: .
V gene: TRBV2
J gene: TRBJ1-1
clone size: .
CDR3 DNA: TGTGCCAGCACGACAGAGCAGAACACTGAAGCTTTCTTT
CDR3 protein: CASTTEQNTEAFF

D gene: .
V gene: TRBV6-4
J gene: TRBJ2-3
clone size: .
CDR3 DNA: TGTGCCAGCAGTGGCGGGCCTAGCACAGATACGCAGTATTTT
CDR3 protein: CASSGGPSTDTQYF

D gene: .
V gene: TRBV5-1
J gene: TRBJ2-2
clone size: .
CDR3 DNA: TGCGCCAGCAGCTTGGGGGGGACAATCGGGGAGCTGTTTTTT
CDR3 protein: CASSLGGTIGELFF

D gene: TRBD1
V gene: TRBV3-1/TRBV3-2
J gene: TRBJ1-1
clone size: .
CDR3 DNA: TGTGCCAGCAGTCGACAGGGGCCTGAAGCTTTCTTT
CDR3 protein: CASSRQGPEAFF

D gene: .
V gene: TRBV27
J gene: TRBJ1-2
clone size: .
CDR3 DNA: TGTGCCAGCAGTTTAGTAGTTCGGGGAACCGGCTACACCTTC
CDR3 protein: CASSLVVRGTGYTF

D gene: TRBD1
V gene: TRBV7-9
J gene: TRBJ1-3
clone size: .
CDR3 DNA: TGTGCCAGCAGCTGGACAGGGGCTGGAAACACCATATATTTT
CDR3 protein: CASSWTGAGNTIYF

D gene: .
V gene: TRBV18
J gene: TRBJ1-2
clone size: .
CDR3 DNA: TGTGCCAGCTCACCTGAACGGAGGGGCTACACCTTC
CDR3 protein: CASSPERRGYTF

D gene: .
V gene: TRBV5-1
J gene: TRBJ2-4
clone size: .
CDR3 DNA: TGCGCCAGCAGCTTCAAAAACATTCAGTACTTC
CDR3 protein: CASSFKNIQYF

D gene: .
V gene: TRBV2
J gene: TRBJ2-1
clone size: .
CDR3 DNA: TGTGCCAGCAGTGAGGTGAATTTAGGTGAGCAGTTCTTC
CDR3 protein: CASSEVNLGEQFF

D gene: .
V gene: TRBV28
J gene: TRBJ2-3
clone size: .
CDR3 DNA: TGTGCCAGCAAGAGGGGTAGCTGGTCTAGCACAGATACGCAGTATTTT
CDR3 protein: CASKRGSWSSTDTQYF

D gene: .
V gene: TRBV28
J gene: TRBJ2-3
clone size: .
CDR3 DNA: TGTGCCAGCAGTCCGCGGGCCATGACAGATACGCAGTATTTT
CDR3 protein: CASSPRAMTDTQYF

D gene: .
V gene: TRBV3-1/TRBV3-2
J gene: TRBJ1-4
clone size: .
CDR3 DNA: TGTGCCAGCAGCCCACACGCCGAATTTTTGGGGGAAAAACTGTTTTTT
CDR3 protein: CASSPHAEFLGEKLFF

D gene: .
V gene: TRBV15
J gene: TRBJ1-5
clone size: .
CDR3 DNA: TGTGCCACCAGCAGACCTTTCCGGGACAGCAATCAGCCCCAGCATTTT
CDR3 protein: CATSRPFRDSNQPQHF

D gene: TRBD1
V gene: TRBV5-1
J gene: TRBJ1-1
clone size: .
CDR3 DNA: TGCGCCAGCAGCTTGGCCTACAGGACAGGGGGGGACACTGAAGCTTTCTTT
CDR3 protein: CASSLAYRTGGDTEAFF

D gene: TRBD1
V gene: TRBV11-1
J gene: TRBJ1-4
clone size: .
CDR3 DNA: TGTGCCAGCAGCTCGGGACAGGGGGTTGATAATGAAAAACTGTTTTTT
CDR3 protein: CASSSGQGVDNEKLFF

D gene: TRBD2
V gene: TRBV29-1
J gene: TRBJ2-1
clone size: .
CDR3 DNA: TGCAGCGTTGTTGATAGCGGGATGTCGAGCTCCTACAATGAGCAGTTCTTC
CDR3 protein: CSVVDSGMSSSYNEQFF

D gene: .
V gene: TRBV7-9
J gene: TRBJ2-3
clone size: .
CDR3 DNA: TGTGCCAGCAGCTCAGTGCCGAGGGGGGATACGCAGTATTTT
CDR3 protein: CASSSVPRGDTQYF

D gene: .
V gene: TRBV7-9
J gene: TRBJ2-7
clone size: .
CDR3 DNA: TGTGCCAGCAGCTTAGAACGAGGGAACGACGAGCAGTACTTC
CDR3 protein: CASSLERGNDEQYF

D gene: .
V gene: TRBV27
J gene: TRBJ1-2
clone size: .
CDR3 DNA: TGTGCCAGCCGACCGGCAGGGACGGTCTATGGCTACACCTTC
CDR3 protein: CASRPAGTVYGYTF

D gene: TRBD1
V gene: TRBV27
J gene: TRBJ1-5
clone size: once
CDR3 DNA: TGTGCCAGCCGACAGGGAAATCAGCCCCAGCATTTT
CDR3 protein: CASRQGNQPQHF

D gene: .
V gene: TRBV4-1
J gene: TRBJ2-1
clone size: .
CDR3 DNA: TGCGCCAGCAGCCCGACGATCAGCACCTACAATGAGCAGTTCTTC
CDR3 protein: CASSPTISTYNEQFF

D gene: .
V gene: TRBV6-7
J gene: TRBJ1-6
clone size: .
CDR3 DNA: TGTGCCAGCAGTCCTTCTAGGGGCAGGGGCGGACTCCACTTT
CDR3 protein: CASSPSRGRGGLHF

D gene: .
V gene: TRBV2
J gene: TRBJ2-7
clone size: .
CDR3 DNA: TGTGCCAGCACCTACCAGTCCTACGAGCAGTACTTC
CDR3 protein: CASTYQSYEQYF

D gene: .
V gene: TRBV27
J gene: TRBJ1-2
clone size: .
CDR3 DNA: .
CDR3 protein: CASSSSTGAFFNYGYTF

D gene: .
V gene: TRBV6-4
J gene: TRBJ2-3
clone size: .
CDR3 DNA: TGTGCCAGCAGTAGCTCAGAAACAGATACGCAGTATTTT
CDR3 protein: CASSSSETDTQYF

D gene: TRBD2
V gene: TRBV9
J gene: TRBJ2-7
clone size: .
CDR3 DNA: TGTGCCAGCAGCGTAGGTACTAGCGGGAGCTCCTACGAGCAGTACTTC
CDR3 protein: CASSVGTSGSSYEQYF

D gene: TRBD1
V gene: TRBV18
J gene: TRBJ1-1
clone size: .
CDR3 DNA: TGTGCCAGCTCATCACTGGGACAGGGGAACACTGAAGCTTTCTTT
CDR3 protein: CASSSLGQGNTEAFF

D gene: TRBD1
V gene: TRBV10-3
J gene: TRBJ1-1
clone size: once
CDR3 DNA: TGTGCCATCAGAGAAGGGACAGGAATCGGGGGCACTGAAGCTTTCTTT
CDR3 protein: CAIREGTGIGGTEAFF

D gene: TRBD2
V gene: TRBV10-3
J gene: TRBJ2-3
clone size: .
CDR3 DNA: TGTGCCATCAGCCCGACTAGCGGCAGCACAGATACGCAGTATTTT
CDR3 protein: CAISPTSGSTDTQYF

D gene: TRBD2
V gene: TRBV28
J gene: TRBJ2-2
clone size: .
CDR3 DNA: TGTGCCAGCAGTTTAACCCACGGGGGACTAGGTTTCCCCGGGGAGCTGTTTTTT
CDR3 protein: CASSLTHGGLGFPGELFF

D gene: .
V gene: TRBV10-3
J gene: TRBJ2-1
clone size: .
CDR3 DNA: TGTGCCATCAGTGAGTCCTCGGCGGTAGCGGCGTACAATGAGCAGTTCTTC
CDR3 protein: CAISESSAVAAYNEQFF

D gene: .
V gene: TRBV19
J gene: TRBJ1-5
clone size: .
CDR3 DNA: TGTGCCAGTAGTATAAGGAGGGCAGCTTATAGCAATCAGCCCCAGCATTTT
CDR3 protein: CASSIRRAAYSNQPQHF

D gene: .
V gene: TRBV4-1
J gene: TRBJ2-6
clone size: .
CDR3 DNA: TGCGCCAGCAGCCAAGCTAAGACAGGCTTTAACTCTGGGGCCAACGTCCTGACTTTC
CDR3 protein: CASSQAKTGFNSGANVLTF

D gene: .
V gene: TRBV14
J gene: TRBJ1-1
clone size: once
CDR3 DNA: TGTGCCAGCAGCCACAAGCAGGGCCTTGAAGCTTTCTTT
CDR3 protein: CASSHKQGLEAFF

D gene: .
V gene: TRBV6-5
J gene: TRBJ2-7
clone size: .
CDR3 DNA: TGTGCCAGCAGGGATAGGCAGGGGCTTCGCTACGAGCAGTACTTC
CDR3 protein: CASRDRQGLRYEQYF

D gene: TRBD1
V gene: TRBV28
J gene: TRBJ1-1
clone size: .
CDR3 DNA: TGTGCCAGCAGTCGGACCGGGACAGGGGCTGAAGCTTTCTTT
CDR3 protein: CASSRTGTGAEAFF

D gene: TRBD1
V gene: TRBV5-5
J gene: TRBJ1-1
clone size: .
CDR3 DNA: TGTGCCAGCAGCTTACAGGGGGCGCGGGACACTGAAGCTTTCTTT
CDR3 protein: CASSLQGARDTEAFF

D gene: .
V gene: TRBV18
J gene: TRBJ2-3
clone size: .
CDR3 DNA: TGTGCCAGCTCACCTCAAGTAGGGAGGACAGATACGCAGTATTTT
CDR3 protein: CASSPQVGRTDTQYF

D gene: TRBD1
V gene: TRBV6-4
J gene: TRBJ1-1
clone size: .
CDR3 DNA: TGTGCCAGCAGTGACTCGGCGGGACAGGGAAAGTCTGAAGCTTTCTTT
CDR3 protein: CASSDSAGQGKSEAFF

D gene: TRBD1
V gene: TRBV5-1
J gene: TRBJ2-7
clone size: .
CDR3 DNA: TGCGCCAGCAGCTCGGGACAGAGCTTCTACGAGCAGTACTTC
CDR3 protein: CASSSGQSFYEQYF

D gene: TRBD1
V gene: TRBV3-1/TRBV3-2
J gene: TRBJ1-1
clone size: .
CDR3 DNA: TGTGCCAGCAGCCAGAGGGTCGGACAGGGGGCTTTCAACACTGAAGCTTTCTTT
CDR3 protein: CASSQRVGQGAFNTEAFF

D gene: .
V gene: TRBV6-5
J gene: TRBJ2-5
clone size: .
CDR3 DNA: TGTGCCAGCAGTTACCGGCCGGCTTCGGGGGAGACCCAGTACTTC
CDR3 protein: CASSYRPASGETQYF

D gene: TRBD1
V gene: TRBV18
J gene: TRBJ1-1
clone size: .
CDR3 DNA: TGTGCCAGCTCACCGAGACAGAGGACAGGGAAAACTGAAGCTTTCTTT
CDR3 protein: CASSPRQRTGKTEAFF

D gene: .
V gene: TRBV7-3
J gene: TRBJ2-1
clone size: .
CDR3 DNA: TGTGCCAGCAGCTTATGGGGGGCCAATGAGCAGTTCTTC
CDR3 protein: CASSLWGANEQFF

D gene: TRBD2
V gene: TRBV3-1/TRBV3-2
J gene: TRBJ2-5
clone size: .
CDR3 DNA: TGTGCCAGCAGCCAAGATTTTGATAGCGGGGGAGTCCAAGAGACCCAGTACTTC
CDR3 protein: CASSQDFDSGGVQETQYF